This TCR beta chain originates from a study of cytomegalovirus exposure and HLA in healthy donors. This CDR3 region has 16 residues. The V end was cut by 2 bases, the J end by 2 bases, with 15 bases between. CDR1 and CDR2 from the germline V gene are MDHEN and SYDVKM. Generated by immunoSEQ multiplex PCR, the TCRdb table keeps only in-frame clones and is missing some. The sample lists about 120,000 clones; approximately 89% were seen once. The sequence derives from a woman under 30 in good health and CMV-seronegative. J is TRBJ2-5 and V is TRBV28; TRBD1 might be the D (5 bases). The sample taken for sequencing was PBMCs. CDR3 sequence (DNA): TGTGCCAGCAGTTTACCCCCCCCGGCAGGGCAAGAGACCCAGTACTTC. This translates into CASSLPPPAGQETQYF.